This paragraph reports one T cell receptor (beta chain). Its antigen is unidentified. The PCR template was genomic DNA. Multiplex PCR with 30 forward and 13 reverse primers amplified the TCR beta CDR3. TCRdb re-called the multiplex PCR reads through MiXCR, storing one row per CDR3 protein. Of more than 250,000 distinct CDR3 sequences in the sample, around 47% were seen once. This sample was taken from a study of type 1 and type 2 diabetes patients. Study overall: T cells were magnetically sorted from PBMCs as CD4+ or CD8+ subsets. The whole study generated fewer than 25 million paired-end reads. Points from the study as a whole: Type 1 diabetes repertoires were significantly less diverse than type 2 diabetes ones. Unmatched age and gender across groups might bias interpretation.

Germline V gives CDR1 SGHAT, CDR2 FQDESV (reference sequence). The CDR3 contains 14 residues. V was shortened by 5 bases and J by 1 base, with 10 bases between the two germline ends. This TCR came from a man between 18 and 29 years old with type 2 diabetes. Sequenced material: peripheral blood mononuclear cells (PBMCs). The rearrangement links TRBV11-1 to TRBJ2-3; tentatively, D is TRBD2 (5 bases). The CDR3 DNA reads TGTGCCAGCAGCCAGGACTCAGGCACAGATACGCAGTATTTT. This encodes CASSQDSGTDTQYF.